This is a list of T cell receptor beta chains from one sample in a study of cytomegalovirus exposure and HLA in healthy donors. Assay: immunoSEQ multiplex PCR; the TCRdb copy retains only in-frame clones and omits some. The repertoire holds 200,000 to 300,000 clones, with 82% as singletons. Input material: PBMCs. Receptor source: a woman between 40 and 50 years old in good health and CMV-seropositive. CDR3s include the opening cysteine and the closing phenylalanine or tryptophan. The order of the fields is D gene, V gene, clone size, J gene, CDR3 DNA, CDR3 protein. D genes are given only for firm matches. Clone size is not always given. Where it is, it says once, few, many or a class for expanded clones.

TRBD1,TRBV7-2,once,TRBJ1-4,TGTGCCAGCAGCCTGACAGGGGCCGACAAAAGGGGAAAACTGTTTTTT,CASSLTGADKRGKLFF
TRBD1,TRBV5-1,few,TRBJ2-7,TGCGCCAGCAGCCCGGGACAGGGAGGGGCTCTCTACGAGCAGTACTTC,CASSPGQGGALYEQYF
TRBD1,TRBV29-1,-,TRBJ1-5,TGCAGCGCCACGACAGGGGCCCAAGGACCCCAGCATTTT,CSATTGAQGPQHF
-,TRBV11-2,-,TRBJ1-2,TGTGCCAGCAGCTTAGACCGACAGGAGTATGGCTACACCTTC,CASSLDRQEYGYTF
-,TRBV7-9,-,TRBJ2-1,TGTGCCAGCAGCTTAAGGGAGCTCCTCGACTATGAGCAGTTCTTC,CASSLRELLDYEQFF
-,TRBV7-7,few,TRBJ2-2,TGTGCCAGCAGCTCCCAGGGGAACACCGGGGAGCTGTTTTTT,CASSSQGNTGELFF
-,TRBV5-3,-,TRBJ2-7,TGTGCCAGAAGCTGCAAGGGGCCAACCTACGAGCAGTACTTC,CARSCKGPTYEQYF
TRBD2,TRBV4-1,-,TRBJ2-1,TGCGCCAGCAGCCAAACTAGCGGGACGTTCATTGATAGGCGCAATGAGCAGTTCTTC,CASSQTSGTFIDRRNEQFF
-,TRBV10-3,-,TRBJ1-2,TGTGCCATCGGAACAGCTCCAAACTATGGCTACACCTTC,CAIGTAPNYGYTF
-,TRBV25-1,-,TRBJ2-1,TGTGCCAGCAGTGAACAATGGAGTACCGGCTCCTACAATGAGCAGTTCTTC,CASSEQWSTGSYNEQFF
-,TRBV6-5,-,TRBJ2-7,TGTGCCAGCAGCAGCCCTCGTCGGGATACCTACGAGCAGTACTTC,CASSSPRRDTYEQYF
-,TRBV6-5,-,TRBJ2-7,TGTGCCAGCAGTTACGACCATGGGCGCGAGCAGTACTTC,CASSYDHGREQYF
-,TRBV9,-,TRBJ2-2,TGTGCCAGCAGCCTGACGACAGACACCGGGGAGCTGTTTTTT,CASSLTTDTGELFF
TRBD1,TRBV27,-,TRBJ1-3,TGTGCCAGCAGTGCCAGGGGGCCAAACTTTGGAAACACCATATATTTT,CASSARGPNFGNTIYF
TRBD2,TRBV7-9,-,TRBJ2-1,TGTGCCAGCAGTATTAGCGGGAATGAGCAGTTCTTC,CASSISGNEQFF
TRBD1,TRBV27,-,TRBJ1-5,TGTGCCAGCAGGGTCGCCGGACAGGGAGTCAATCAGCCCCAGCATTTT,CASRVAGQGVNQPQHF
-,TRBV19,-,TRBJ1-5,TGTGCCAGTAGTTCAAATCCCGGACAGAGCAATCAGCCCCAGCATTTT,CASSSNPGQSNQPQHF
-,TRBV5-4,-,TRBJ2-7,TGTGCCAGCAGCTTGGTTTGGGGAGTTGAAAACGAGCAGTACTTC,CASSLVWGVENEQYF
-,TRBV5-6,once,TRBJ2-7,TGTGCCAGCAGCTTGTCTCGCTACGAGCAGTACTTC,CASSLSRYEQYF
-,TRBV7-3,-,TRBJ1-2,TGTGCCAGCAGCTTAAACCCAGACAGCCCCTATGGCTACACCTTC,CASSLNPDSPYGYTF
-,TRBV7-6,-,TRBJ2-5,TGTGCCAGCAGCTCGCGGACAGGGAGGGAGGAGACCCAGTACTTC,CASSSRTGREETQYF
-,TRBV9,-,TRBJ2-5,TGTGCCAGCAGCGAGGGACTTCAGAGGGAGGTCCAGTACTTC,CASSEGLQREVQYF
-,TRBV5-1,-,TRBJ1-2,TGCGCCAGCAGCTTGGGGAGGCAAGATGGCTACACCTTC,CASSLGRQDGYTF
TRBD1,TRBV5-4,few,TRBJ2-1,TGTGCCAGCAGCTTAGACAGGGCCAATGAGCAGTTCTTC,CASSLDRANEQFF
-,TRBV10-3,-,TRBJ2-5,TGTGCCATCAGTGAACACCTCGGGGAGACCCAGTACTTC,CAISEHLGETQYF
TRBD2,TRBV6-5,-,TRBJ2-1,TGTGCCAGCAGTTACTCGTTAGCGGGAGGCATGGCTGAGCAGTTCTTC,CASSYSLAGGMAEQFF
-,TRBV7-9,-,TRBJ2-1,TGTGCCAGCCGGGGAGAAAGCTCCTACAATGAGCAGTTCTTC,CASRGESSYNEQFF
-,TRBV2,-,TRBJ1-3,TGTGCCAGCAGTGAGATGAGCGTCTCTGGAAACACCATATATTTT,CASSEMSVSGNTIYF
-,TRBV13,-,TRBJ2-7,TGTGCCAGCAGCTTAGGGACAGCCTCCTACGAGCAGTACTTC,CASSLGTASYEQYF
TRBD1,TRBV29-1,once,TRBJ1-2,TGCAGCGTTGACGGGCCAGGGGGTTATGGCTACACCTTC,CSVDGPGGYGYTF
-,TRBV10-3,-,TRBJ1-3,TGTGCCATCAGTGAGACTGTGTCATCGGGAAACACCATATATTTT,CAISETVSSGNTIYF
-,TRBV15,-,TRBJ1-2,TGTGCCACCAGCAGGGGGGACACCCTGTTCTATGGCTACACCTTC,CATSRGDTLFYGYTF
-,TRBV11-3,-,TRBJ1-1,TGTGCCAGCAGCTTCAGGGGAAAGAACACTGAAGCTTTCTTT,CASSFRGKNTEAFF
-,TRBV30,-,TRBJ2-3,TGTGCCTGGACCCGCCCCGGGACAGATACGCAGTATTTT,CAWTRPGTDTQYF
-,TRBV2,few,TRBJ1-3,TGTGCCAGCAGCGTGACAGGAGAGCGAAACACCATATATTTT,CASSVTGERNTIYF
TRBD1,TRBV5-5,-,TRBJ1-1,TGTGCCAGCAGCCCGACAGGGGCGGACACTGAAGCTTTCTTT,CASSPTGADTEAFF
-,TRBV2,-,TRBJ1-6,TGTGCCAGCAGTGAAACGCCGGGTGGCTACTCCTATAATTCACCCCTCCACTTT,CASSETPGGYSYNSPLHF